Reported below is one T cell receptor beta chain. As yet, its antigen is unknown. Extracted RNA was reverse transcribed into cDNA, the sequencing template. Generated by immunoSEQ multiplex PCR, the TCRdb table keeps only in-frame clones and is missing some. Among roughly 110,000 clones listed, under 60% were seen once. The treatment: oral pan-JAK inhibitor, 5-10 mg twice daily. This record belongs to a study of CD8+ T cells in alopecia areata. Study-wide results and limits: One nonresponder makes the tie between baseline CD8+ expansion and response uncertain. TCR sharing across patients was less clear than in mice, possibly HLA-related.

Germline trimming cut 8 bases from V and 6 bases from J; bases unmatched to any gene: 14. The length of the CDR3 is 16 residues. Per the germline V gene, CDR1 is LGHNA and CDR2 is YSLEER. The V and J genes are TRBV4-3 and TRBJ2-2, with 8 bases that match TRBD1. The sequence came from a human donor with alopecia areata. The input for sequencing was CD8+ T cells sorted from blood, taken at week 24, from a patient treated with tofacitinib. The CDR3 reads CASSRRGTGSAGELFF. The CDR3 DNA reads as TGCGCCAGCTCCCGCCGGGGGACAGGATCCGCCGGGGAGCTGTTTTTT.